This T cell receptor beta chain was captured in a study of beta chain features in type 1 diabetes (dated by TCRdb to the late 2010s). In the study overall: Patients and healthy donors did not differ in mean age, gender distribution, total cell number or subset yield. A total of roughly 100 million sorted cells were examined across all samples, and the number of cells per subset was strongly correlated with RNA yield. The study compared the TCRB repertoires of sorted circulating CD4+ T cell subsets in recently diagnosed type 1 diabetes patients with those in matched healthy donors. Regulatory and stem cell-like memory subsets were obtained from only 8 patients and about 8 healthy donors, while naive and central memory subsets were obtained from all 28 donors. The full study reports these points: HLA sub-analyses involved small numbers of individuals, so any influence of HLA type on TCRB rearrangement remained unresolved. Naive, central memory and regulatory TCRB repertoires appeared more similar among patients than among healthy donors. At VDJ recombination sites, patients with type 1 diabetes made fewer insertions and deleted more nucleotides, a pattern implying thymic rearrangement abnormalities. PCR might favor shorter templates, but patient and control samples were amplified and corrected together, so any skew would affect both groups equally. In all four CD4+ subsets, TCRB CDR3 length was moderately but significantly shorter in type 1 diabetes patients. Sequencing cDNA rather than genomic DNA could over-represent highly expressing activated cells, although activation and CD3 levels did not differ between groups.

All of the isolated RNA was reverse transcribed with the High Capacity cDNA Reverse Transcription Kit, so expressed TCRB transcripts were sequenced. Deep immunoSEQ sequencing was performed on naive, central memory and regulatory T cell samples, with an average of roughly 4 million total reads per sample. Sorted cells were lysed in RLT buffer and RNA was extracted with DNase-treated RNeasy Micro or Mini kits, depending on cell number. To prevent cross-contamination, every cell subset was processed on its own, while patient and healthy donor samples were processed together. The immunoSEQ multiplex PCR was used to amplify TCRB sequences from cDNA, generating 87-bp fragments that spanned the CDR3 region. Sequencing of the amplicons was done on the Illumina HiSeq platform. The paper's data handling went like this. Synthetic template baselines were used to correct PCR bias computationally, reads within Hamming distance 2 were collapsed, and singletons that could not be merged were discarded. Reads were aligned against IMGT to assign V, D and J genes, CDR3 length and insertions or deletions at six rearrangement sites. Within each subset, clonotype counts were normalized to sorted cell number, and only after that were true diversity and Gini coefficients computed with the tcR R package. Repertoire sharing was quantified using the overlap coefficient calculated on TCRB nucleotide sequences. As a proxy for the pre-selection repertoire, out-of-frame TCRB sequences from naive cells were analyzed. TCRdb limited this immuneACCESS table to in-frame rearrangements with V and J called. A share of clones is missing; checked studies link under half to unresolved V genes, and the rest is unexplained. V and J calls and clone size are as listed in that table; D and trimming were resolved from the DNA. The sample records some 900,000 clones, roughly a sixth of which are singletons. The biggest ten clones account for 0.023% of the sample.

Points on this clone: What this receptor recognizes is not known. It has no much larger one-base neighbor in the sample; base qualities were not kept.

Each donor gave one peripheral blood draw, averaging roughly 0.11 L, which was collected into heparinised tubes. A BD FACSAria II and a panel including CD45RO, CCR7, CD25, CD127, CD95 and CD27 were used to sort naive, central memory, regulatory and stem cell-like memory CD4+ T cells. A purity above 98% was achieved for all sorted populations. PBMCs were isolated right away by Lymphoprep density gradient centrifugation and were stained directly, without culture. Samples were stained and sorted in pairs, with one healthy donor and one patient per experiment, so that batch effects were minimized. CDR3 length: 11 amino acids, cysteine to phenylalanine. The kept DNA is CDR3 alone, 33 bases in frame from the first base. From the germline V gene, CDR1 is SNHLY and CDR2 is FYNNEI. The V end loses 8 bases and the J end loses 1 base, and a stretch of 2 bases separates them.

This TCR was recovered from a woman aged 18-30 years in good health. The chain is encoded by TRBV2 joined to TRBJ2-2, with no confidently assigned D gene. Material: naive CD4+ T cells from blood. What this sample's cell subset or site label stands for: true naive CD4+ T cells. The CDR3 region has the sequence CASVNTGELFF. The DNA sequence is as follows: TGTGCCAGCGTGAACACCGGGGAGCTGTTTTTT.